The clone carrying this T cell receptor beta chain has a count of ten or more. Its antigen is not known. Described time point: newly diagnosed GD, antithyroid drugs for less than 3 months. PBMC RNA served as the TCR library source. An endocrinology department located in Xi'an, China, was where the patients came from. The authors built TCR beta libraries using iRepertoire HTBI primers and Arm-PCR of CDR3 regions. One entry per CDR3 protein results from TCRdb running MiXCR on the multiplex PCR reads. The table shows a few hundred thousand distinct CDR3 sequences, with roughly a sixth occurring only once. With 6 bases removed from V and 5 bases from J, the gap between germline ends came to 18 bases. CDR3 length: 15 residues. The germline V gene encodes CDR1 MNHEY and CDR2 SMNVEV (reference sequence). This record belongs to a study of regulatory T cells in long-lasting Graves disease. Study-wide results and limits: A reduction in accuracy may have resulted from the small sample size.

A further study also used this sample, focusing on T cells in Graves' hyperthyroidism and ophthalmopathy. From that second work: The study based diagnoses on clinical symptoms, serum thyroxine and TRAb, thyroid ultrasound and orbital computed tomography.

The source is a man aged 40-55 years with Graves disease. This specimen consisted of peripheral blood mononuclear cells (PBMCs), obtained at new diagnosis, from a patient treated with antithyroid drugs. The chain joins TRBV27 to TRBJ2-3, with D tentatively TRBD1 (6 bases). The CDR3 nucleotides read TGTGCCAGCAGCTTGAGGCGACAGGTTAAAGATACGCAGTATTTT. Its protein is CASSLRRQVKDTQYF.